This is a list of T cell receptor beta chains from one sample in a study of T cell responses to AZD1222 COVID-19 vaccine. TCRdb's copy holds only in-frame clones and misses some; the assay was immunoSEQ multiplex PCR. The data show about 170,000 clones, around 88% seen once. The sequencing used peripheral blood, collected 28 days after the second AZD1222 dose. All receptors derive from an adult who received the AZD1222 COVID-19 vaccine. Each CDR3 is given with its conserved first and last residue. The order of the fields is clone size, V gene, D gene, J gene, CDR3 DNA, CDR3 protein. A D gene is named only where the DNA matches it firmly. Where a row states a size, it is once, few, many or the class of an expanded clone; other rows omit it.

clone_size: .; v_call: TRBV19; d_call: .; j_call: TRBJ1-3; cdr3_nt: TGTGCCAGTAGTATCGTCGAATTACCTGGAAACACCATATATTTT; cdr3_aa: CASSIVELPGNTIYF
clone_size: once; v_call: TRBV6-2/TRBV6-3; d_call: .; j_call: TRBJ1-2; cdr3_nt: TGTGCCAGCAGTTACAATCCCCCGGGACGGGGCGTCTATGGCTACACCTTC; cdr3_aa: CASSYNPPGRGVYGYTF
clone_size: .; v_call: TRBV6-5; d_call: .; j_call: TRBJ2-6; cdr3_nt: TGTGCCAGCAGTTACTACTCTGGGGCCAACGTCCTGACTTTC; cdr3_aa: CASSYYSGANVLTF
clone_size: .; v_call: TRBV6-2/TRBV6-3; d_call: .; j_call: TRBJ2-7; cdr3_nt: TGTGCCAGCAGTTACTCGTATATCCGCTACGAGCAGTACTTC; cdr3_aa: CASSYSYIRYEQYF
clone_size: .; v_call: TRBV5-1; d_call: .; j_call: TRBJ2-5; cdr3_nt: TGCGCCAGCAGCTTGGCCGGGTACAGCGAGACCCAGTACTTC; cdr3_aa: CASSLAGYSETQYF
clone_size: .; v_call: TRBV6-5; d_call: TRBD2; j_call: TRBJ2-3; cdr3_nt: TGTGCCAGCAATCCTAGCGGGGGCGACACAGATACGCAGTATTTT; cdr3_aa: CASNPSGGDTDTQYF
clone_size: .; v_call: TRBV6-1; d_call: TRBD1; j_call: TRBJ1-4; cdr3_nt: TGTGCCAGCAGTGAAATGTGGGGGACAGGGAGTGAAAAACTGTTTTTT; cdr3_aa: CASSEMWGTGSEKLFF
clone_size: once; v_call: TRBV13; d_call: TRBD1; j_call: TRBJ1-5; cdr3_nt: TGTGCCAGCAGCACACGGGACAGTGATCAGCCCCAGCATTTT; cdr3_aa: CASSTRDSDQPQHF
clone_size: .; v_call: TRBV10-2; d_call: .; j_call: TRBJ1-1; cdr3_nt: TGCGCCAGCAAGGAGGGCGTCACTGAAGCTTTCTTT; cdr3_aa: CASKEGVTEAFF
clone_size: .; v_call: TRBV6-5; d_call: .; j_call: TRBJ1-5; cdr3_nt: TGTGCCAGCAGCTACAGGGAACAGCCCCAGCATTTT; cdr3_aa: CASSYREQPQHF
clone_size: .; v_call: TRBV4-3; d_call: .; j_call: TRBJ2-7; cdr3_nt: TGCGCCAGCAGCCAAGACCTTTACTACGAGCAGTACTTC; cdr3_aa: CASSQDLYYEQYF
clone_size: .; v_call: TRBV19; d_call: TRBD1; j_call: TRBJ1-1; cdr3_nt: TGTGCCAGTAGAACCTCGACAGGGGGCAACACTGAAGCTTTCTTT; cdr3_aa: CASRTSTGGNTEAFF
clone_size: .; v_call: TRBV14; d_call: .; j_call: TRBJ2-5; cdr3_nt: TGTGCCAGCAGCCAAGATAACCTACGGGAGACCCAGTACTTC; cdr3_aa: CASSQDNLRETQYF
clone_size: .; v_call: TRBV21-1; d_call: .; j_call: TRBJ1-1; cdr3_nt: TGTGCCAGCAGCAAAGGACCGACAGGGAAGAACACTGAAGCTTTCTTT; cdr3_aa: CASSKGPTGKNTEAFF
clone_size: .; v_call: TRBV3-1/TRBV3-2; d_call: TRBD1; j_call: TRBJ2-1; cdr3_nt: TGTGCCAGCGGAACGCTGAGACAGGGGACCTACAATGAGCAGTTCTTC; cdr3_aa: CASGTLRQGTYNEQFF
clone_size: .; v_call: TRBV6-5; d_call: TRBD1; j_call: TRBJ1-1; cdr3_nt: TGTGCCAGTGGGGGGTCACAGGGGGCGCGTGCTTTCTTT; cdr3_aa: CASGGSQGARAFF
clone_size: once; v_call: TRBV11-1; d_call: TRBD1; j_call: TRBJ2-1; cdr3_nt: TGTGCCAGCAGCTTAGCGCGAGGGGGGACAGGCAATGAGCAGTTCTTC; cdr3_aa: CASSLARGGTGNEQFF
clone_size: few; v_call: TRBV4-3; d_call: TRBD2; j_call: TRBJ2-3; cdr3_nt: TGCGCCAGCAGCCAAAGCCCCTCTAGCGGGGGCACAGATACGCAGTATTTT; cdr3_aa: CASSQSPSSGGTDTQYF
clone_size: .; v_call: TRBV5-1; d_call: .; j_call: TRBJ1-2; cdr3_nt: TGCGCCAGCAGCTTGGGCTTCGCGGGGGGCTTCTATGGCTACACCTTC; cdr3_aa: CASSLGFAGGFYGYTF
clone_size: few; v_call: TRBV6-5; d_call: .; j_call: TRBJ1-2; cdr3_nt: TGTGCCAGCAGTTTTCGGGGACCGTTGGGTGGCTACACCTTC; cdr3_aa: CASSFRGPLGGYTF
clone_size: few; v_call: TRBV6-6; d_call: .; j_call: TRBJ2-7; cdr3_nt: TGTGCCAGCGAGGTCCGACAGAATTCCTACGAGCAGTACTTC; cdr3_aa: CASEVRQNSYEQYF
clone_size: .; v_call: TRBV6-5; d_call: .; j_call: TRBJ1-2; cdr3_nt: TGTGCCAGCAGCGCCACCCTCCTGGACTATGGCTACACCTTC; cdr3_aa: CASSATLLDYGYTF
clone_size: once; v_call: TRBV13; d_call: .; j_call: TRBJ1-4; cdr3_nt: TGTGCCAGCAGCCCCACCGGGGGGGAAAAACTGTTTTTT; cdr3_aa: CASSPTGGEKLFF
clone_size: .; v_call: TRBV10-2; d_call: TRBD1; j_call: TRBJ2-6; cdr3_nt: TGCGCCAGCTCATGGAGACAGGGATCTGGGGCCAACGTCCTGACTTTC; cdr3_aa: CASSWRQGSGANVLTF
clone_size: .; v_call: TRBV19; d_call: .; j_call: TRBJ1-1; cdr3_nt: TGTGCCAGTAGAAAACTTTCGACTGAAGCTTTCTTT; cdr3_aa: CASRKLSTEAFF
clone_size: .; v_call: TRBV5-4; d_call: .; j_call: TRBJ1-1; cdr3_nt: TGTGCCAGCAGCTTTCCAGGTTCTACTGAAGCTTTCTTT; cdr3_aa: CASSFPGSTEAFF
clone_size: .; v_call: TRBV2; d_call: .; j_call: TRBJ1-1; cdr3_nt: TGTGCCAGCAGTGAAGGCCTTAATTTGAGGGAAGCTTTCTTT; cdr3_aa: CASSEGLNLREAFF
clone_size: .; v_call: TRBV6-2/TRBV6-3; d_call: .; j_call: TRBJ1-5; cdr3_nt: TGTGCCAGCAGCCCCCCGGTAGGGGTTAGCAATCAGCCCCAGCATTTT; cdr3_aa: CASSPPVGVSNQPQHF
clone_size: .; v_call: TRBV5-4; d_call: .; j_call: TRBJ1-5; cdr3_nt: TGTGCCAGCAGCCCGGGGACGGCCCCAGGACAGCCCCAGCATTTT; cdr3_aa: CASSPGTAPGQPQHF
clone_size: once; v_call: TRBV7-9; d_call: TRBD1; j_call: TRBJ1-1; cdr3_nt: TGTGCCAGCAGCTTGGGACAGGGGAAGAACACTGAAGCTTTCTTT; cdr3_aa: CASSLGQGKNTEAFF
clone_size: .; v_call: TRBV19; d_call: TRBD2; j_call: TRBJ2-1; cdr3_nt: TGTGCCAGTAGTCTAGAACTAGCGGGGATAAGCTCCTACAATGAGCAGTTCTTC; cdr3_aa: CASSLELAGISSYNEQFF
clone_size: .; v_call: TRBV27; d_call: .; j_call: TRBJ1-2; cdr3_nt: TGTGCCAGCAGTCGGACAGCTAACTATGGCTACACCTTC; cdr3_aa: CASSRTANYGYTF
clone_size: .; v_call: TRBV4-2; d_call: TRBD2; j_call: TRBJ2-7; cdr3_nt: TGTGCCAGCAGCCAAGTCACGGGCGGGGGGGCGAGGGAGCAGTACTTC; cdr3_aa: CASSQVTGGGAREQYF
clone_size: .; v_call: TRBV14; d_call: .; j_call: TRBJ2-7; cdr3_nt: TGTGCCAGCACCCCGGGACACATCTCCTACGAGCAGTACTTC; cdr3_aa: CASTPGHISYEQYF
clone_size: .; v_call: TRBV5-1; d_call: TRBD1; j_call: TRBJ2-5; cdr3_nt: TGCGCCAGCAGCCCGGGACAGTCACAAGAGACCCAGTACTTC; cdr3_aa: CASSPGQSQETQYF
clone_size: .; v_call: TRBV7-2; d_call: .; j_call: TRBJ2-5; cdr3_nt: TGTGCCAGCAGCCCAAGCGGGTTACCCTCCCGGGGGACCCAGTACTTC; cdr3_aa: CASSPSGLPSRGTQYF
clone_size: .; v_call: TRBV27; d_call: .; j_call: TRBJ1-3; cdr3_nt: TGTGCCAGCAGTTTCGGGGGATCTGGAAACACCATATATTTT; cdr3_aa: CASSFGGSGNTIYF
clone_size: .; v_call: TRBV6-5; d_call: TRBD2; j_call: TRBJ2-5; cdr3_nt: TGTGCCAGCGCCCGGGTTTGGCTAGCGGAAGAGACCCAGTACTTC; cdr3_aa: CASARVWLAEETQYF
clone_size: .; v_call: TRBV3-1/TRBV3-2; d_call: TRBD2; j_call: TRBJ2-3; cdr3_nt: TGTGCCAGCAGCCAAGATCTTGAAGTACTAGCGGGGGGCCCTAGCACAGATACGCAGTATTTT; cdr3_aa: CASSQDLEVLAGGPSTDTQYF
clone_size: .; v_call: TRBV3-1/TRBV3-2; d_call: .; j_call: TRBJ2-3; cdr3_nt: TGTGCCAGCAGCGCGGGACTTACCACAGATACGCAGTATTTT; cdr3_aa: CASSAGLTTDTQYF
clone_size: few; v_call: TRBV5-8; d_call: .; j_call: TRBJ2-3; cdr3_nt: TGTGCCAGCAGCCTGGGCGGGACAGTTAGAACAGATACGCAGTATTTT; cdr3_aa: CASSLGGTVRTDTQYF
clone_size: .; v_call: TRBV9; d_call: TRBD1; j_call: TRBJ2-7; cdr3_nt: TGTGCCAGCAGCGAGCGTCACCGGGACAGGGGAGTCGAGCAGTACTTC; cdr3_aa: CASSERHRDRGVEQYF
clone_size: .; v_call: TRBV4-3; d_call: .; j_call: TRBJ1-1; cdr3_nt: TGCGCCAGCAGCCAAGAACTTATAGCGAACACTGAAGCTTTCTTT; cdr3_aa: CASSQELIANTEAFF
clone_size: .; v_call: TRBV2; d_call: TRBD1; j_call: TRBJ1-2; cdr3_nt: TGTGCCAGCAACGCCCTAACGGGCAGGGGGCGAGAAGGCTATGGCTACACCTTC; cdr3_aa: CASNALTGRGREGYGYTF
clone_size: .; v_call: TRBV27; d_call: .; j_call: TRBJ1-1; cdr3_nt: TGTGCCAGCAGTCTGGACCGGCGAGAAGCTTTCTTT; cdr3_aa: CASSLDRREAFF
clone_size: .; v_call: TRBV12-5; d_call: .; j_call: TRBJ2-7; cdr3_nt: TGTGCTAGTGGCCAGCCAGGCAGGGATGGCCACGAGCAGTACTTC; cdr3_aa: CASGQPGRDGHEQYF
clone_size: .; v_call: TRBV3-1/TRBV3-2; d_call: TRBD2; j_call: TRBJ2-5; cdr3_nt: TGTGCCAGCAGCCCGAGCGGGGGGGTCCAAGAGACCCAGTACTTC; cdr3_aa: CASSPSGGVQETQYF
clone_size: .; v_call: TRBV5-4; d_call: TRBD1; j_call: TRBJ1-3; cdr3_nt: TGTGCCAGCAGCTTGCCTGGGACAGCTGGAAACACCATATATTTT; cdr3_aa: CASSLPGTAGNTIYF